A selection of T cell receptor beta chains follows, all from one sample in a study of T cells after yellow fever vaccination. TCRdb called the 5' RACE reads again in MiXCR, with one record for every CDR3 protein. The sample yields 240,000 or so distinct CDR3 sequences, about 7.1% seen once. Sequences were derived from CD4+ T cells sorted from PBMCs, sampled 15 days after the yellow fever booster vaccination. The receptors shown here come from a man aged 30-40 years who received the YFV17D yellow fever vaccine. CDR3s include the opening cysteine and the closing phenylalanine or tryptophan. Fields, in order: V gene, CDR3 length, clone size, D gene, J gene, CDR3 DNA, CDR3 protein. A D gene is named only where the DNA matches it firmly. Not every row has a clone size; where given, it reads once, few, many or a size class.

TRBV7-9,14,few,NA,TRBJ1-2,TGTGCCAGCAGCTTCCCCGAGTCCGGGGATGGCTACACCTTC,CASSFPESGDGYTF
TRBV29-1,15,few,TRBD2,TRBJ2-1,TGCAGCGTTGAAGGGCAAGCGGGAGGATGGAATGAGCAGTTCTTC,CSVEGQAGGWNEQFF
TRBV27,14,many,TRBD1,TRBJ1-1,TGTGCCAGCAGTTACGGGACAGGGGGCACTGAAGCTTTCTTT,CASSYGTGGTEAFF
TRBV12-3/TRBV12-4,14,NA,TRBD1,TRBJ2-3,TGTGCCAGCACCTCTCGGACAGGGACAGATACGCAGTATTTT,CASTSRTGTDTQYF
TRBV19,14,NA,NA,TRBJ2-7,TGTGCCAGTAGTAACCGAGGGGGTCCGAACGAGCAGTACTTC,CASSNRGGPNEQYF
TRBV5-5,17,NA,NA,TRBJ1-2,TGTGCCAGCAGCTTGGCTGACGCCAGGGTTAGTCTAGCCGGCTACACCTTC,CASSLADARVSLAGYTF
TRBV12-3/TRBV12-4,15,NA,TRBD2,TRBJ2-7,TGTGCCAGCAGATTAGCGGGAGGGCCAGGTTACGAGCAGTACTTC,CASRLAGGPGYEQYF
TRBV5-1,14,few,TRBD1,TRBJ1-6,TGCGCCAGCAGCTTAGTCTCAGGGGGTTCACCCCTCCACTTT,CASSLVSGGSPLHF
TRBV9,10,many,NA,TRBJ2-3,TGTGCCAGCAGCGGAGATACGCAGTATTTT,CASSGDTQYF
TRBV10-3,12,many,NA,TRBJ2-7,TGTGCCATCAGTGAACATAACTACGAGCAGTACTTC,CAISEHNYEQYF
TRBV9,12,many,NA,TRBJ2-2,TGTGCCAGCAGCGCCCCTCCCGGGGAGCTGTTTTTT,CASSAPPGELFF
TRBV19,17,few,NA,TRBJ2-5,TGTGCCAGTAGTATGGGTGTTAGGACAGTTTTACAAGAGACCCAGTACTTC,CASSMGVRTVLQETQYF
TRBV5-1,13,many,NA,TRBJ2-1,TGCGCCAGCAGCTTGGATAGTTATCTTGAGCAGTTCTTC,CASSLDSYLEQFF
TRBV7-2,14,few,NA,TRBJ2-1,TGTGCCAGCAGCTTAGAAACCAATTACAATGAGCAGTTCTTC,CASSLETNYNEQFF
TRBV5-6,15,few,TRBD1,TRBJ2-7,TGTGCCAGCAGCCGCGAGACAGGGGCCCAATACGAGCAGTACTTC,CASSRETGAQYEQYF
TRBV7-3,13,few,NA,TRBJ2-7,TGTGCCAGCAGCACGGGGCTGGGGAACGAGCAGTACTTC,CASSTGLGNEQYF
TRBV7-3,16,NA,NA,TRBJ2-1,TGTGCCAGCAGCTTAAATGAGGGTCCCTTCGACAATGAGCAGTTCTTC,CASSLNEGPFDNEQFF
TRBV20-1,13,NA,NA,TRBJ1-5,TGCAGTGCAGTAGACAGAGGCAATCAGCCCCAGCATTTT,CSAVDRGNQPQHF
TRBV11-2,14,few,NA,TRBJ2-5,TGTGCCAGCAGCTCCCTACTGTACCAAGAGACCCAGTACTTC,CASSSLLYQETQYF
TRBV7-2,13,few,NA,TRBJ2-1,TGTGCCAGCAGCGGGCAGGGGGGCAATGAGCAGTTCTTC,CASSGQGGNEQFF
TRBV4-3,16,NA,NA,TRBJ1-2,TGCGCCAGCAGCCAGGTCGGAAGGGGAGGAAACTATGGCTACACCTTC,CASSQVGRGGNYGYTF
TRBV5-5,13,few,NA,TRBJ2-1,TGTGCCAGCAGCTTTCTAGTAAACAATGAGCAGTTCTTC,CASSFLVNNEQFF
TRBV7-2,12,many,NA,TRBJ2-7,TGTGCCAGCAGCTTAGACGTAGGGGAGCAGTACTTC,CASSLDVGEQYF
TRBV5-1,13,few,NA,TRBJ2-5,TGCGCCAGCATGAGAGCATTGGAAGAGACCCAGTACTTC,CASMRALEETQYF
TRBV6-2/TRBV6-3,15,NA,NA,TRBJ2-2,TGTGCCAGCAGTTTCCCGGCGGCGAACACCGGGGAGCTGTTTTTT,CASSFPAANTGELFF
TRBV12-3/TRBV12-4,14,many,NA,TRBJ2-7,TGTGCCAGCAGTCCGGGACACCAATCCTACGAGCAGTACTTC,CASSPGHQSYEQYF
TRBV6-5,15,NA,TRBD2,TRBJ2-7,TGTGCCAGCAGTTATCTGGCGGGAGAGCCCCACGAGCAGTACTTC,CASSYLAGEPHEQYF
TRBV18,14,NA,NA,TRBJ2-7,TGTGCCAGCTCAGGGAGCGCACTAAAACGGGAGCAGTACTTC,CASSGSALKREQYF
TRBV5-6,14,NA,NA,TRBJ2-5,TGTGCCAGCAGCTTGGCCAACACGGGAAAGACCCAGTACTTC,CASSLANTGKTQYF
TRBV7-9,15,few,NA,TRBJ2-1,TGTGCCAGCAGCGACGGACTTCTACCTGACAATGAGCAGTTCTTC,CASSDGLLPDNEQFF
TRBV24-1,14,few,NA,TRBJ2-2,TGTGCCACCAGTGATTCCGGGTTTGCCGGGGAGCTGTTTTTT,CATSDSGFAGELFF
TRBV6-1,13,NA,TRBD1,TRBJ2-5,TGTGCCAGCAGGAAACACAGGGGTGAGACCCAGTACTTC,CASRKHRGETQYF
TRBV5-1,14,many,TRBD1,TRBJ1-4,TGCGCCAGCAGCTTCGGACAGGGAGGCGAAAAACTGTTTTTT,CASSFGQGGEKLFF
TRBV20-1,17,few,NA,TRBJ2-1,TGCAGCGCAGACCTTCGGGGACGGATCCGTTCCTACAATGAGCAGTTCTTC,CSADLRGRIRSYNEQFF
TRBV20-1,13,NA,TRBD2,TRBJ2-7,TGCAGTGCTACTAGCGGGGCCCGGGGCGAGCAGTACTTC,CSATSGARGEQYF
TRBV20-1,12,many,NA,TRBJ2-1,TGCAGTGGCCGAGGGGGATGGGGTGAGCAGTTCTTC,CSGRGGWGEQFF
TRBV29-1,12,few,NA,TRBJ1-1,TGCAGCGTTGATACGGGGGCCACTGAAGCTTTCTTT,CSVDTGATEAFF
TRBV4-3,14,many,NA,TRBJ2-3,TGCGCCAGCAGCCTGGAGGCACAGACAGATACGCAGTATTTT,CASSLEAQTDTQYF
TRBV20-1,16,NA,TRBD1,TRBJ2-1,TGCAGTGCTTATCCCTTATTACCGACAGGGGGCAATGAGCAGTTCTTC,CSAYPLLPTGGNEQFF
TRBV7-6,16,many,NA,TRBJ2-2,TGTGCCAGCAGCTTAGGACAGCCCGCGAACACCGGGGAGCTGTTTTTT,CASSLGQPANTGELFF
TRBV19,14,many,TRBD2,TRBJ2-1,TGTGCCAGTAGTATGGGACTAGGGGTACTTGAGCAGTTCTTC,CASSMGLGVLEQFF
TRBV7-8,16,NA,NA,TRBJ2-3,TGTGCCAGCAGCTTCGGGGCAGGAGCAATCACAGATACGCAGTATTTT,CASSFGAGAITDTQYF
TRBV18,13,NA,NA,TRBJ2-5,TGTGCCAGCTCACCTCAGCCTCAAGAGACCCAGTACTTC,CASSPQPQETQYF
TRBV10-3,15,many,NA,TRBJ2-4,TGTGCCATCAGTGAGTCGGAAGCTGCCAGTCAAGATCAGTACTTC,CAISESEAASQDQYF
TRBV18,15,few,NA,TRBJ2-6,TGTGCCAGCTCACCACCGTCAGCTGGGGCCAACGTCCTGACTTTC,CASSPPSAGANVLTF
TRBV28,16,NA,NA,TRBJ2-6,TGTGCCAGCAGTTTAGGGGGGGCGGACGGGGCCAACGTGCTGACTTTC,CASSLGGADGANVLTF
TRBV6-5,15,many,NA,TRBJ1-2,TGTGCCAGCAGTTACCGGGACTCCGGTAACTATGGCTACACCTTC,CASSYRDSGNYGYTF
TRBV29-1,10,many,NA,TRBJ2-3,TGCAGCGCCTCTGGAGATACGCAGTATTTT,CSASGDTQYF
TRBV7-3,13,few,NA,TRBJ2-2,TGTGCCAGCAGCTTAAGAGTGGCCGGGGAGCTGTTTTTT,CASSLRVAGELFF
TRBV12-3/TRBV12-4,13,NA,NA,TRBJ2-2,TGTGCCAGCAGATGGACGAACACCGGGGAGCTGTTTTTT,CASRWTNTGELFF
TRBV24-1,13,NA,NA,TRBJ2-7,TGTGCCACCAGTCACACCCTCTCCTACGAGCAGTACTTC,CATSHTLSYEQYF
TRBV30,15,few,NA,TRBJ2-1,TGTGCCTGGAGGTGGGGCGGGACGGGATACAATGAGCAGTTCTTC,CAWRWGGTGYNEQFF
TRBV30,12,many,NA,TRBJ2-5,TGTGCCTCTTCCTCGGCGAGCGAGACCCAGTACTTC,CASSSASETQYF
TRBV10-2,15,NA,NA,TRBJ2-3,TGCGCCCTTTCCCCGGAGGGAAGAAGCACAGATACGCAGTATTTT,CALSPEGRSTDTQYF
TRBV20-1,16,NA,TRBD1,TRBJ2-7,TGCAGTGCTGCTAGCCGACAGGGTCAAAGCTCCTACGAGCAGTACTTC,CSAASRQGQSSYEQYF
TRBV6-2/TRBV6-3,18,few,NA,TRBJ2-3,TGTGCCAGCAGCCCTGGACTTTTATTTGGGCCTAGCACAGATACGCAGTATTTT,CASSPGLLFGPSTDTQYF
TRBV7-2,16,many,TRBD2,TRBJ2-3,TGTGCCAGCAGCGTCCAAGCGGGAGGGGGAACAGATACGCAGTATTTT,CASSVQAGGGTDTQYF